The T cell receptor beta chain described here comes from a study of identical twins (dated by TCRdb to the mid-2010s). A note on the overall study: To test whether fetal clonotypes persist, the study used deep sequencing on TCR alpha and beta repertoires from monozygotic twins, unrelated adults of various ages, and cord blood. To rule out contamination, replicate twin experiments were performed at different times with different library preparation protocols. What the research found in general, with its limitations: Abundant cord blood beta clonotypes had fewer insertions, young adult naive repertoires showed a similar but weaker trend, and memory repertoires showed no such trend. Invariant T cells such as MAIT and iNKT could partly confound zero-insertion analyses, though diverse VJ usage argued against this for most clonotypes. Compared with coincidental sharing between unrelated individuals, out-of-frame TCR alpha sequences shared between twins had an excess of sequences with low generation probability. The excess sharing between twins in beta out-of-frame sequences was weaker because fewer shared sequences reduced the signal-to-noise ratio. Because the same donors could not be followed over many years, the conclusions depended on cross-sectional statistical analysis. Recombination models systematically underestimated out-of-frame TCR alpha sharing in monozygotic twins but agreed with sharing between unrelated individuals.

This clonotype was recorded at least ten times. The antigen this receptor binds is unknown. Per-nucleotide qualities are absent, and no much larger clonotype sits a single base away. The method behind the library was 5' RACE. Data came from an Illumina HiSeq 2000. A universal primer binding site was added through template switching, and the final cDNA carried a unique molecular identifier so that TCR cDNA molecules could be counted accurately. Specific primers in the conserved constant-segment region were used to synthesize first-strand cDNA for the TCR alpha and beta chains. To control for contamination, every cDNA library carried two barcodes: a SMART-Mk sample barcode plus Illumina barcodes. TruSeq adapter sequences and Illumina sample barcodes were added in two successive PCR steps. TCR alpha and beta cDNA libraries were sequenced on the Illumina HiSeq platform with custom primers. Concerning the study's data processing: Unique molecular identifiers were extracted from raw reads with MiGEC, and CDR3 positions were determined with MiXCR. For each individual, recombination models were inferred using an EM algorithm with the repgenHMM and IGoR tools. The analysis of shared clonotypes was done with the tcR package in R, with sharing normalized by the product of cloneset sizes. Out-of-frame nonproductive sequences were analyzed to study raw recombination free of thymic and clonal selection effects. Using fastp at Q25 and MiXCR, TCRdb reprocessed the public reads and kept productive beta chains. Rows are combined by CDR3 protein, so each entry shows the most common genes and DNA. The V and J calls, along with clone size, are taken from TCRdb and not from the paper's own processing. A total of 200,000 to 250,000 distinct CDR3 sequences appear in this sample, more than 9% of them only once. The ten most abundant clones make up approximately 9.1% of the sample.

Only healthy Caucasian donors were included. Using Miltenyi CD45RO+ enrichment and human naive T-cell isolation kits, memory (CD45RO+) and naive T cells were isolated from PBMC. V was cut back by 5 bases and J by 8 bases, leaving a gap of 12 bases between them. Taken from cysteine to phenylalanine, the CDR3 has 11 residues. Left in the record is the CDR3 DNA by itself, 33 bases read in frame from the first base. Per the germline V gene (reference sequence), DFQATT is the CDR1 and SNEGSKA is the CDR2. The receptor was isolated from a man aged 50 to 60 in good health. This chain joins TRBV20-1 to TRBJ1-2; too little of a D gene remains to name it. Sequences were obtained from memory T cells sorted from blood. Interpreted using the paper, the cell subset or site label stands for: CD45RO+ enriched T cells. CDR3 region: CSAPRTKGYTF. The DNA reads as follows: TGCAGTGCTCCCCGGACTAAGGGCTACACCTTC.